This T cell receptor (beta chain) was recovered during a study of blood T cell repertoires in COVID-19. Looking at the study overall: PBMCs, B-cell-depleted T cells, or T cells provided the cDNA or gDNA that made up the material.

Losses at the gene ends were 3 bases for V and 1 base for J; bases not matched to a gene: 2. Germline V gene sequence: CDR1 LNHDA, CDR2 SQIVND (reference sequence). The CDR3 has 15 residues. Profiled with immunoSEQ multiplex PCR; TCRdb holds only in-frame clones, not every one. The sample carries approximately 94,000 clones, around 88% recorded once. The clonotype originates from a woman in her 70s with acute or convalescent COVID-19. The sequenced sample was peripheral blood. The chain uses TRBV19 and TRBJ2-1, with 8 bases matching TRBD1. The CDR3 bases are TGTGCCAGTAGTATTCAGGGGGCATCCTACAATGAGCAGTTCTTC. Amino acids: CASSIQGASYNEQFF.